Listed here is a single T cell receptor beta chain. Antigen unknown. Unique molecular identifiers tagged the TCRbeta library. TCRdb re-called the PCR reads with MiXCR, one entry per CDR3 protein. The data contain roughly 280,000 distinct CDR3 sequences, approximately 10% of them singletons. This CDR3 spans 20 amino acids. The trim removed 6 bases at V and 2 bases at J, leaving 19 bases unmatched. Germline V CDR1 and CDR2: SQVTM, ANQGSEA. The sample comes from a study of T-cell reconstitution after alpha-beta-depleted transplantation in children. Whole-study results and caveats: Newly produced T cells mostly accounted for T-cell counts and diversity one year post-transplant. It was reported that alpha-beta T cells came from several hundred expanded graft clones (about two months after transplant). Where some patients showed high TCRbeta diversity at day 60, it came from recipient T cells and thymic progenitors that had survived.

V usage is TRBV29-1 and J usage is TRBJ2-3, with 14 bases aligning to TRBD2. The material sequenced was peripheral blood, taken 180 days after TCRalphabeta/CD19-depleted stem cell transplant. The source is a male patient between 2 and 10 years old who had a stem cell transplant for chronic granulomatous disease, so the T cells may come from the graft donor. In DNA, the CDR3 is TGCAGCGTCGAGACACCTCCCGGGACTAGCGGGAGAGGGACCACAGATACGCAGTATTTT. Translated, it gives CSVETPPGTSGRGTTDTQYF.